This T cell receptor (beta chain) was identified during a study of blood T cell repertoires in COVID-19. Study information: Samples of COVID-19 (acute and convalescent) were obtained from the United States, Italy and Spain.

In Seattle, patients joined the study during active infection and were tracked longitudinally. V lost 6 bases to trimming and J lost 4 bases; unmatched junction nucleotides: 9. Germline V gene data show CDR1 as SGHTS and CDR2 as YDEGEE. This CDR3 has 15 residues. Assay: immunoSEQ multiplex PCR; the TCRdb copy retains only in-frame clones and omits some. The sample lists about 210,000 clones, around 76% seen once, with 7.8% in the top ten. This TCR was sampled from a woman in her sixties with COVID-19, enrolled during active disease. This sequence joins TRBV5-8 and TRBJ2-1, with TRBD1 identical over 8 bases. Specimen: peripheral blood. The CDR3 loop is CASIIRTGPYNEQFF. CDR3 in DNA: TGTGCCAGCATCATCAGGACAGGGCCGTACAATGAGCAGTTCTTC.